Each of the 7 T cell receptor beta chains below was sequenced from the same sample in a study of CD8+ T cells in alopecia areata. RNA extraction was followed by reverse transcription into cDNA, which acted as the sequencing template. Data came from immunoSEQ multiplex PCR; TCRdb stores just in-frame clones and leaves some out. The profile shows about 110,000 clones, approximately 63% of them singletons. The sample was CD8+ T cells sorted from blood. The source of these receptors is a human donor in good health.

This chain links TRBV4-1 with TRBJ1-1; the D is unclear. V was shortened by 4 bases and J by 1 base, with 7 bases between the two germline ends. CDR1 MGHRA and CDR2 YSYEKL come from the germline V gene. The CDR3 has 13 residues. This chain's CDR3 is CASSPGTNTEAFF. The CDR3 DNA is TGCGCCAGCAGCCCCGGAACGAACACTGAAGCTTTCTTT.

The CDR3 region has the DNA TGTGCCAGCAGAGAAAGACAGGGGTTTGCCGAGCAGTACTTC. This gives the protein CASRERQGFAEQYF. This rearrangement joins TRBV28 to TRBJ2-7; 8 bases match TRBD1. In germline, CDR1 is MDHEN, CDR2 SYDVKM. Trimming at V came to 6 bases and at J to 6 bases, leaving 10 bases not matched to a gene. The CDR3 loop spans 14 amino acids.

The CDR3 spells CASSFGNTEAFF. CDR3 DNA sequence: TGTGCCAGCAGCTTTGGGAACACTGAAGCTTTCTTT. This rearrangement joins TRBV7-9 to TRBJ1-1; D is undetermined. Germline CDR1 SEHNR, CDR2 FQNEAQ (reference sequence). This CDR3 region has 12 residues. V lost 3 bases, J lost 1 base, and 3 bases lay in between.

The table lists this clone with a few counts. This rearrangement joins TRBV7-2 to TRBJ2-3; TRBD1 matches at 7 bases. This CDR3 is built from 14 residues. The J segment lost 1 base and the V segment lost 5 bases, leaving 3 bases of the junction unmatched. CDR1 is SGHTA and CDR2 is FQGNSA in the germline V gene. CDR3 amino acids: CASSQGTGTDTQYF. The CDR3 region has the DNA TGTGCCAGCAGCCAAGGGACAGGCACAGATACGCAGTATTTT.

CDR3 loop: CASSVDYNEQFF. CDR3 nucleotides: TGTGCCAGCAGCGTAGACTACAATGAGCAGTTCTTC. The chain recombines TRBV9 with TRBJ2-1; no firm D call. Per the germline V gene, CDR1 is SGDLS and CDR2 is YYNGEE. Trimming removed 0 bases from V and 3 bases from J, with 1 base in between. The CDR3 contains 12 residues.

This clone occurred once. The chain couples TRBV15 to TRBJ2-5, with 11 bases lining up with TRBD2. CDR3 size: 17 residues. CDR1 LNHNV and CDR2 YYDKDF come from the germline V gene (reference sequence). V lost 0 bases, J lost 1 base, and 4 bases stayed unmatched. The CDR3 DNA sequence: TGTGCCACCAGCAGAGATCTACTAGCGGGGGCCCAAGAGACCCAGTACTTC. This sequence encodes CATSRDLLAGAQETQYF.

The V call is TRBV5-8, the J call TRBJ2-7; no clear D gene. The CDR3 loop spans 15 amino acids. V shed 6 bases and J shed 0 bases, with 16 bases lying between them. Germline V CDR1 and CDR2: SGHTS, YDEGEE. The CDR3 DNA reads TGTGCCAGCACCCATAACCCGGAGCACTCCTACGAGCAGTACTTC. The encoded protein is CASTHNPEHSYEQYF.